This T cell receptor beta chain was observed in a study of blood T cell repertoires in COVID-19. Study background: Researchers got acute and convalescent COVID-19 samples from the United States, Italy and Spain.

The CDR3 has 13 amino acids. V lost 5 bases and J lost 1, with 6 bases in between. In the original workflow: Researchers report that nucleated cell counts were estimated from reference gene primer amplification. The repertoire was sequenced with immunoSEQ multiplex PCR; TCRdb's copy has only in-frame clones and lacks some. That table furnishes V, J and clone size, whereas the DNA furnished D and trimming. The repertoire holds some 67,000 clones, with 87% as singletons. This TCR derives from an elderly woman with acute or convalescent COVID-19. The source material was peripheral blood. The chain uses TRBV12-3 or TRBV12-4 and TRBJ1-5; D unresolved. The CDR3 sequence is CASSIRSNQPQHF. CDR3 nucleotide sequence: TGTGCCAGCAGTATCAGAAGCAATCAGCCCCAGCATTTT.